The 16 T cell receptor beta chains below were found in one sample sequenced in a study of T cell repertoires in ileal Crohn's disease. The method was immunoSEQ multiplex PCR; TCRdb's version includes in-frame clones alone and lacks a portion of them. The table has about 16,000 clones, 72% seen once; the top ten hold roughly 5%. The sample comprised ileal tissue. All receptors come from an adult with Crohn's disease.

The chain carries TRBV6-5 and TRBJ1-4, with 9 nucleotides matching TRBD1. CDR3 length: 15 amino acids. J gave up 9 bases and V 3 bases, and 8 bases lay outside the gene matches. Germline values: CDR1 MNHEY, CDR2 SVGAGI. The CDR3 spells CASSYSGTGSKKLFF. In nucleotides, the CDR3 is TGTGCCAGCAGTTATTCCGGGACAGGGAGTAAAAAACTGTTTTTT.

The chain uses TRBV20-1 and TRBJ1-2; D uncertain. The germline gives CDR1 DFQATT, CDR2 SNEGSKA (reference sequence). The CDR3 is made up of 11 amino acids. The V and J ends lost 1 base and 7 bases respectively, with 7 bases between them. The CDR3 region is CSARGLSGYTF. In DNA, the CDR3 is TGCAGTGCTAGAGGCCTCAGTGGCTACACCTTC.

This clone was observed a single time. The chain is built from TRBV7-2 and TRBJ1-6; TRBD1 might be the D (6 bases). The CDR3 extends over 15 amino acids. Germline CDR1 and CDR2: SGHTA and FQGNSA. V dropped 4 bases and J dropped 7 bases, with 14 bases sitting between them. This CDR3 reads CASSWGGPRNSPLHF. CDR3 in DNA: TGTGCCAGCAGCTGGGGGGGCCCGAGGAATTCACCCCTCCACTTT.

In this sample, this clone turned up a few times. This chain links TRBV4-1 with TRBJ2-1; TRBD2 matches at 8 bases. The germline V gene encodes CDR1 MGHRA and CDR2 YSYEKL. The CDR3 is 16 residues long. V was pared by 4 bases and J by 12 bases, with 17 bases of the junction left unmatched. CDR3 DNA sequence: TGCGCCAGCAGCCTTACTCTAGCGGCGGGGGGCGGGGGGCAGTTCTTC. Protein sequence: CASSLTLAAGGGGQFF.

The chain has TRBV6-6 and TRBJ1-1; 7 nucleotides line up with TRBD1. The CDR3 totals 15 residues. V lost 0 bases, J lost 2 bases, and 3 bases stayed unmatched. CDR1 is MNHNY, CDR2 SVGAGI, per germline (reference sequence). DNA for the CDR3: TGTGCCAGCAGTTACTCAGCAGGGGGTAACACTGAAGCTTTCTTT. This translates into CASSYSAGGNTEAFF.

The chain recombines TRBV5-1 with TRBJ2-1; 9 bases match TRBD2. With 2 bases clipped from V and 7 bases from J, the junction kept 7 bases outside the gene matches. The CDR3 is 15 amino acids. The germline V gene encodes CDR1 SGHRS and CDR2 YFSETQ. The CDR3 region is CASSFDSGGMNEQFF. The CDR3 nucleotides are TGCGCCAGCAGCTTCGACAGCGGGGGGATGAATGAGCAGTTCTTC.

This chain uses TRBV2 with TRBJ1-2; 8 bases are a match to TRBD1. Germline assignment: CDR1 SNHLY and CDR2 FYNNEI. This CDR3 spans 13 amino acids. Unmatched junction bases numbered 5, after V lost 5 bases and J lost 6 bases. The CDR3 region has the DNA TGTGCCAGCAGTTACCCGACAGGGGATGGCTACACCTTC. Protein product: CASSYPTGDGYTF.

CDR3 protein: CSVEGEAGGETQYF. CDR3 sequence (DNA): TGCAGCGTTGAAGGGGAGGCAGGGGGCGAGACCCAGTACTTC. V usage is TRBV29-1 and J usage is TRBJ2-5, with TRBD1 identical over 8 bases. In germline, CDR1 is SQVTM, CDR2 ANQGSEA. The ends lost 1 base at V and 5 bases at J; junction bases unmatched: 6. CDR3 length: 14 amino acids. Together with reference TRBV29-1 and TRBJ2-5, the CDR3 gives the full variable domain: SAVISQKPSRDICQRGTSLTIQCQVDSQVTMMFWYRQQPGQSLTLIATANQGSEATYESGFVIDKFPISRPNLTFSTLTVSNMSPEDSSIYLCSVEGEAGGETQYFGPGTRLLVL.

The rearrangement uses TRBV5-1 and TRBJ1-1, with unresolved D. The CDR3 is made up of 13 amino acids. The germline gives CDR1 SGHRS, CDR2 YFSETQ. V lost 0 bases to trimming and J lost 6 bases, with 9 bases between them. CDR3 region: CASSLDPFSEAFF. The CDR3 nucleotides read TGCGCCAGCAGCTTGGATCCGTTCTCTGAAGCTTTCTTT.

This clone was detected a few times. This chain joins TRBV13 and TRBJ2-3, with 9 bases lining up with TRBD2. The CDR3 has 14 amino acids. V trimming: 3 bases; J trimming: 5 bases; junction bases outside the gene matches: 3. The germline V gene encodes CDR1 PRHDT and CDR2 FYEKMQ (reference sequence). The CDR3 is CASSFIAGEDTQYF. CDR3 nucleotide sequence: TGTGCCAGCAGCTTTATAGCGGGAGAAGATACGCAGTATTTT.

The chain links TRBV6-5 to TRBJ1-5; unclear D gene. Germline V CDR1 and CDR2: MNHEY, SVGAGI. Trimming removed 5 bases from V and 6 bases from J, with 11 bases in between. The CDR3 loop spans 13 amino acids. CDR3 residues: CASSLDMGQPQHF. DNA of the CDR3: TGTGCCAGCAGTCTTGACATGGGTCAGCCCCAGCATTTT.

The chain links TRBV19 to TRBJ1-1; tentatively, D is TRBD1 (6 bases). This CDR3 contains 14 residues. Germline lookup yields CDR1 LNHDA and CDR2 SQIVND (reference sequence). Deletions cut 5 bases from V and 1 base from J, with 11 bases between. The CDR3 region has the DNA TGTGCCAGTAGTCTCCGGACAGAGAACACTGAAGCTTTCTTT. Translation: CASSLRTENTEAFF.

V usage is TRBV2 and J usage is TRBJ2-7, with 12 positions matching TRBD2. The CDR3 consists of 15 residues. V dropped 7 bases and J dropped 4; count of bases not matched to a gene: 8. Germline V gene lookup returns CDR1 SNHLY and CDR2 FYNNEI. As DNA, the CDR3 is TGTGCCAGCACCGGAAGACTAGCGGGAGTTTACGAGCAGTACTTC. Translation gives CASTGRLAGVYEQYF.

V usage is TRBV7-8 and J usage is TRBJ1-2; D uncertain. CDR1 is SGHVS, CDR2 FQNEAQ, per germline. The length of the CDR3 is 12 residues. The V and J ends lost 5 bases and 5 bases respectively, with 9 bases between them. The DNA of the CDR3 is TGTGCCAGCAGCCCAAACCGGTATGGCTACACCTTC. Translated: CASSPNRYGYTF.

CDR3 in amino acids: CSVFAPGDTQYF. The CDR3 DNA reads TGCAGCGTATTCGCCCCGGGGGATACGCAGTATTTT. The V gene is TRBV29-1, the J gene TRBJ2-3; D perhaps matches TRBD2 (5 bases). Deletions cut 6 bases from V and 6 bases from J, with 13 bases between. There are 12 residues in the CDR3. The germline V gene has CDR1 SQVTM and CDR2 ANQGSEA.

The CDR3 sequence is CASSLPSGYEQYF. Written as DNA, the CDR3 is TGTGCCAGCAGTCTGCCTAGCGGCTACGAGCAGTACTTC. This rearrangement joins TRBV28 to TRBJ2-7; 7 nucleotides align to TRBD2. V was pared by 5 bases and J by 3 bases, with 4 bases of the junction left unmatched. CDR3 length: 13 residues. Germline CDR1 reads MDHEN; CDR2 reads SYDVKM.